These 27 T cell receptor beta chains share one sample of origin, sequenced in a study of cytomegalovirus exposure and HLA in healthy donors. The PCR had 60 Vbeta and 13 Jbeta primers. Using immunoSEQ multiplex PCR, the repertoire was profiled, and TCRdb retains in-frame clones only, with some absent. This sample has roughly 240,000 clones, with 78% found just once. The sequencing sample was made of PBMCs. All receptors derive from a boy aged 5-17 years in good health and CMV-seronegative.

This clone was seen only a few times. J is TRBJ2-3 and V is TRBV5-1; D gene uncertain. Germline V gene data show CDR1 as SGHRS and CDR2 as YFSETQ. The CDR3 contains 15 residues. Trimming left V 0 bases short and J 4 bases short, with 12 bases between. The DNA of the CDR3 is TGCGCCAGCAGCTTGGTTGAGCCCAGCGCAGATACGCAGTATTTT. Protein: CASSLVEPSADTQYF.

The chain carries TRBV30 and TRBJ2-2; 7 nucleotides match TRBD2. Trimming took 0 bases from V and 4 from J; bases not matched to a gene: 5. The germline gives CDR1 GTSNPN, CDR2 SVGIG (reference sequence). The CDR3 is 15 amino acids. CDR3 in amino acids: CAWSVWRGSTGELFF. CDR3 DNA sequence: TGTGCCTGGAGTGTTTGGCGGGGGAGCACCGGGGAGCTGTTTTTT.

V and J are TRBV7-8 and TRBJ2-1, with 9 bases aligning to TRBD2. Germline CDR1 and CDR2: SGHVS and FQNEAQ. Trimming cost V 1 base and J 9 bases; bases outside gene matches: 7. There are 15 residues in the CDR3. CDR3 loop: CASSLGSAGGGEQFF. CDR3 in DNA: TGTGCCAGCAGCTTAGGGTCGGCGGGAGGGGGTGAGCAGTTCTTC.

This clone was recorded once. J is TRBJ2-6 and V is TRBV27; perhaps TRBD2 as D (6 bases). This CDR3 contains 18 residues. CDR1 MNHEY and CDR2 SMNVEV come from the germline V gene (reference sequence). Deletions cut 4 bases from V and 4 bases from J, with 20 bases between. The CDR3 is CASSSRAEGLSGANVLTF. The CDR3 DNA is TGTGCCAGCAGTTCCCGGGCGGAGGGGCTTTCCGGGGCCAACGTCCTGACTTTC. The whole variable domain, filled in from reference TRBV27 and TRBJ2-6, reads EAQVTQNPRYLITVTGKKLTVTCSQNMNHEYMSWYRQDPGLGLRQIYYSMNVEVTDKGDVPEGYKVSRKEKRNFPLILESPSPNQTSLYFCASSSRAEGLSGANVLTFGAGSRLTVL.

This chain joins TRBV7-2 and TRBJ2-2, with TRBD2 matching over 11 bases. The J segment lost 3 bases and the V segment lost 4 bases, leaving 1 base of the junction unmatched. CDR1 is SGHTA, CDR2 FQGNSA, per germline. The CDR3 is 15 amino acids. The CDR3 coding sequence is TGTGCCAGCAGCTCTAGCGGGGGGCACACCGGGGAGCTGTTTTTT. This sequence encodes CASSSSGGHTGELFF.

CDR3 nucleotide sequence: TGCGCCAGCAGTGAGTCACAGGGTTTCACTGAAGCTTTCTTT. Its protein is CASSESQGFTEAFF. V usage is TRBV10-1 and J usage is TRBJ1-1, with D possibly matching TRBD1 (6 bases). From germline, CDR1 is WNHNN and CDR2 SYGVQD (reference sequence). The CDR3 contains 14 residues. V was cut by 0 bases and J by 4 bases, with 9 bases left in between.

The genes are TRBV9 and TRBJ1-6; 10 bases are shared with TRBD1. This CDR3 comprises 13 residues. J gave up 13 bases and V 5 bases, and 6 bases lay outside the gene matches. The germline CDR1 and CDR2 sequences are SGDLS and YYNGEE. CDR3 coding DNA: TGTGCCAGCAGTGATGGACAGGGGGTTCCCCTCCACTTT. It is translated as CASSDGQGVPLHF.

The chain combines TRBV19 with TRBJ1-1; TRBD1 is a possible D gene (5 bases). V was pared by 7 bases and J by 4 bases, with 13 bases between. Germline CDR1 reads LNHDA; CDR2 reads SQIVND (reference sequence). This CDR3 has 13 amino acids. The CDR3 loop is CASKGRGLTEAFF. The CDR3 region has the DNA TGTGCCAGTAAGGGTAGGGGTCTCACTGAAGCTTTCTTT.

This chain uses TRBV5-6 with TRBJ2-7, with 13 bases lining up with TRBD2. The CDR3 runs 13 residues. CDR1 SGHDT and CDR2 YYEEEE come from the germline V gene. The DNA for the CDR3 is TGTGCCAGCAGCGGGGGGACTAGCGGGGAGGGCGAGGTC. Translating it yields CASSGGTSGEGEV.

J is TRBJ1-1 and V is TRBV6-4; 7 bases line up with TRBD1. This CDR3 has 13 residues. V trimming: 6 bases; J trimming: 5 bases; junction bases outside the gene matches: 6. From germline, CDR1 is MRHNA and CDR2 SNTAGT. CDR3 DNA: TGTGCCAGCAGCAAGACAGGGAATACTGAAGCTTTCTTT. Residues: CASSKTGNTEAFF.

This clone was detected a few times. The rearrangement joins TRBV4-1 to TRBJ1-1; maybe TRBD1 (5 bases). V was shortened by 4 bases and J by 3 bases, with 18 bases between the two germline ends. CDR1 is MGHRA and CDR2 is YSYEKL in the germline V gene. CDR3 length equals 16 residues. As DNA, the CDR3 is TGCGCCAGCAGCCCATTGCAACCCGGGGGGTACACTGAAGCTTTCTTT. It specifies CASSPLQPGGYTEAFF.

The genes are TRBV13 and TRBJ2-7; unclear D gene. In germline, CDR1 is PRHDT, CDR2 FYEKMQ (reference sequence). Trimming pared 4 bases from V and 3 bases from J, leaving 4 bases between. The CDR3 consists of 11 residues. CDR3 nucleotide sequence: TGTGCCAGCAGCTACAACTACGAGCAGTACTTC. This encodes CASSYNYEQYF.

This clone was observed a single time. The chain combines TRBV6-1 with TRBJ2-3; 12 bases map to TRBD2. This CDR3 region has 16 residues. V gave up 4 bases and J gave up 2 bases; unmatched junction bases: 4. CDR1 MNHNS and CDR2 SASEGT come from the germline V gene. DNA for the CDR3: TGTGCCAGCAGTGCGACTAGCGGGAGAACCACAGATACGCAGTATTTT. Translating it yields CASSATSGRTTDTQYF.

The chain combines TRBV30 with TRBJ1-4, with 10 bases fitting TRBD1. J gave up 7 bases and V 2 bases, and 7 bases lay outside the gene matches. This CDR3 spans 15 amino acids. Germline V lookup: CDR1 GTSNPN, CDR2 SVGIG (reference sequence). CDR3 residues: CAWSQPTGGGEKLFF. CDR3 in DNA: TGTGCCTGGAGTCAACCGACAGGGGGCGGTGAAAAACTGTTTTTT.

The chain couples TRBV27 to TRBJ2-3, with 11 bases identical to TRBD2. Per the germline V gene, CDR1 is MNHEY and CDR2 is SMNVEV (reference sequence). Germline trimming cut 2 bases from V and 8 bases from J; bases unmatched to any gene: 6. This CDR3 contains 15 residues. CDR3 region: CASSLLAGGLGTQYF. In DNA form, the CDR3 reads TGTGCCAGCAGTTTACTAGCGGGAGGTTTAGGTACGCAGTATTTT.

The genes are TRBV25-1 and TRBJ1-3; no firm D call. The germline CDR1 and CDR2 sequences are MGHDK and SYGVNS. Trimming took 4 bases from V and 4 from J, leaving 8 bases between them. The CDR3 length is 13 residues. Written as DNA, the CDR3 is TGTGCCAGCAGTGTCCGAGAAGGAAACACCATATATTTT. It is translated as CASSVREGNTIYF.

The rearrangement joins TRBV5-6 to TRBJ1-2; unclear D gene. CDR1 and CDR2 (germline): SGHDT, YYEEEE. This CDR3 contains 13 residues. V lost 2 bases and J lost 5, with 10 bases in between. The CDR3 loop reads CASSFYSPYGYTF. In DNA, the CDR3 is TGTGCCAGCAGCTTTTATAGTCCATATGGCTACACCTTC.

The sample holds a few counts of this clone. This sequence joins TRBV5-4 and TRBJ2-7; D gene unclear. Germline CDR1 SGHNT, CDR2 YYREEE (reference sequence). The CDR3 sequence is 12 residues long. Trimming stripped 2 bases from V and 2 bases from J, with 5 bases between. CDR3: CASSFETYEQYF. The CDR3 DNA reads TGTGCCAGCAGCTTTGAGACCTACGAGCAGTACTTC.

The chain employs TRBV30 and TRBJ1-2; D is perhaps TRBD1 (5 bases). V gave up 1 base and J gave up 9 bases, with 18 bases separating them. The germline gives CDR1 GTSNPN, CDR2 SVGIG (reference sequence). The CDR3 spans 14 residues. Here the CDR3 DNA reads TGTGCCTGGAGTGCGGGACTGACCGTGGATAGCTACACCTTC. It is translated as CAWSAGLTVDSYTF. Drawing the rest from reference TRBV30 and TRBJ1-2, the complete variable domain is SQTIHQWPATLVQPVGSPLSLECTVEGTSNPNLYWYRQAAGRGLQLLFYSVGIGQISSEVPQNLSASRPQDRQFILSSKKLLLSDSGFYLCAWSAGLTVDSYTFGSGTRLTVV.

This clone was detected a few times. The rearrangement uses TRBV4-1 and TRBJ1-6, with D tentatively TRBD1 (5 bases). Trimming removed 4 bases at V and 10 bases at J, with 17 bases between. This CDR3 contains 15 residues. Germline lookup yields CDR1 MGHRA and CDR2 YSYEKL. The CDR3: CASSPPGRGRSPLHF. The CDR3 bases are TGCGCCAGCAGCCCCCCGGGGAGGGGTCGGTCACCCCTCCACTTT.

This clone was seen more than once but under ten times. The genes are TRBV6-5 and TRBJ1-2; 9 bases map to TRBD1. There are 13 residues in the CDR3. Losses at the gene ends were 6 bases for V and 4 bases for J; bases not matched to a gene: 3. Germline lookup yields CDR1 MNHEY and CDR2 SVGAGI. Here the CDR3 DNA reads TGTGCCAGCAGGGGACAGGGTACCTATGGCTACACCTTC. It specifies CASRGQGTYGYTF.

This clone was seen only a few times. The V gene is TRBV2, the J gene TRBJ1-2; 11 bases map to TRBD1. Trimming cost V 11 bases and J 8 bases; bases outside gene matches: 7. In germline, CDR1 is SNHLY, CDR2 FYNNEI. This CDR3 is built from 12 residues. This chain's CDR3 is CAGGQGAEGYTF. Written as DNA, the CDR3 is TGTGCCGGTGGACAGGGGGCGGAAGGCTACACCTTC.

The V call is TRBV7-9, the J call TRBJ1-2; unclear D gene. Trimming shortened V by 2 bases and J by 6 bases, and 10 bases separated the two germline ends. The germline gives CDR1 SEHNR, CDR2 FQNEAQ (reference sequence). The CDR3 extends over 13 amino acids. In DNA form, the CDR3 reads TGTGCCAGCAGCTTAATGGAGGTTCATGGCTACACCTTC. Its protein is CASSLMEVHGYTF.

The chain recombines TRBV12-1 with TRBJ1-1. TRBV12-1 is described as a pseudogene. This CDR3 comprises 15 residues. This chain's CDR3 is CASSPCRDCRTEAFF. The CDR3 coding sequence is TGTGCCAGCAGCCCATGCCGGGACTGTCGTACTGAAGCTTTCTTT.

This clone has only a few counts. V usage is TRBV11-3 and J usage is TRBJ2-7; 8 nucleotides agree with TRBD1. The CDR3 has 14 residues. Germline-derived CDR1 and CDR2 are SGHNT and YENEEA. The V gene end was trimmed by 5 bases and the J gene end by 0 bases; junction bases not matched to a gene: 3. CDR3 sequence: CASSQGQVSYEQYF. The CDR3 DNA reads as TGTGCCAGCAGCCAGGGACAGGTCTCCTACGAGCAGTACTTC.

The V call is TRBV29-1, the J call TRBJ2-5; the D gene is possibly TRBD2 (6 bases). V was pared by 3 bases and J by 4 bases, with 15 bases between. The germline V gene has CDR1 SQVTM and CDR2 ANQGSEA. This CDR3 has 14 amino acids. The CDR3 loop is CSVDVVSSGETQYF. CDR3 sequence (DNA): TGCAGCGTTGACGTAGTTAGTAGCGGAGAGACCCAGTACTTC.

This chain joins TRBV30 and TRBJ1-6; weak D call: TRBD1 (5 bases). This CDR3 comprises 11 residues. The V and J ends lost 5 bases and 8 bases respectively, with 7 bases between them. CDR1 is GTSNPN, CDR2 SVGIG, per germline (reference sequence). This chain's CDR3 is CAWQQDSPLHF. CDR3 in DNA: TGTGCCTGGCAACAGGATTCACCCCTCCACTTT.